The clone carrying this T cell receptor beta chain was observed a few times. TCRdb re-called the 5' RACE reads through MiXCR, storing one row per CDR3 protein. The data contain 40,000 to 65,000 distinct CDR3 sequences, over 12% of them singletons. Trimming removed 1 base from V and 2 bases from J, with 8 bases in between. The V gene's germline CDR1 is SGHTA and CDR2 FQGNSA. CDR3 length: 14 amino acids. This specimen comes from a study of T cells of healthy individuals. The rearrangement joins TRBV7-2 to TRBJ2-5; D gene uncertain. The TCR comes from a human donor in good health. CDR3 DNA: TGTGCCAGCAGCTTAGAGTCCCGGCAAGAGACCCAGTACTTC. It codes for CASSLESRQETQYF.